Presented here are 5 T cell receptor beta chains from one specimen sequenced in a study of cytomegalovirus exposure and HLA in healthy donors. Primers included in the PCR were 60 Vbeta and 13 Jbeta primers. TCRdb keeps only in-frame clones here, not all; method: immunoSEQ multiplex PCR. Among around 45,000 clones, roughly 51% were seen once, and the ten largest hold around 6%. Sample: PBMCs. The origin of the receptors is a man between 60 and 70 years old in good health and CMV-seronegative.

The chain carries TRBV30 and TRBJ2-5, with D possibly being TRBD2 (6 bases). V was shortened by 5 bases and J by 2 bases, with 18 bases between the two germline ends. The CDR3 totals 15 residues. The germline gives CDR1 GTSNPN, CDR2 SVGIG (reference sequence). CDR3 sequence: CAWYHPGVRQETQYF. The CDR3 bases are TGTGCCTGGTATCACCCGGGAGTGAGGCAAGAGACCCAGTACTTC.

This clone came up a few times. This chain links TRBV29-1 with TRBJ2-5, with D possibly being TRBD2 (6 bases). The last part of the DNA fits TRBJ2-7 better; the J call may be wrong. There are 12 residues in the CDR3. Germline CDR1 reads SQVTM; CDR2 reads ANQGSEA. The CDR3 DNA reads as TGCAGCGTTGAGGGCGGGACCTACGAGCAGTACTTC. Protein sequence: CSVEGGTYEQYF.

The chain combines TRBV19 with TRBJ2-5; 9 bases are a match to TRBD2. CDR3 length equals 14 residues. Trimming at V came to 5 bases and at J to 5 bases, leaving 6 bases not matched to a gene. The germline CDR1 and CDR2 sequences are LNHDA and SQIVND (reference sequence). The CDR3 DNA is TGTGCCAGTAGTGTTAGCGGGAGCTTGGAGACCCAGTACTTC. Translated, it gives CASSVSGSLETQYF. Full variable domain (rest looked up from reference TRBV19 and TRBJ2-5): DGGITQSPKYLFRKEGQNVTLSCEQNLNHDAMYWYRQDPGQGLRLIYYSQIVNDFQKGDIAEGYSVSREKKESFPLTVTSAQKNPTAFYLCASSVSGSLETQYFGPGTRLLVL.

This clone was detected only a few times. This rearrangement joins TRBV4-3 to TRBJ2-7; 7 bases align to TRBD2. Germline V gene sequence: CDR1 LGHNA, CDR2 YSLEER. This CDR3 is built from 15 residues. V lost 0 bases to trimming and J lost 3 bases; unmatched junction nucleotides: 5. The CDR3 DNA reads TGCGCCAGCAGCCAAGAGCTCGGGGGGAACTACGAGCAGTACTTC. Translated: CASSQELGGNYEQYF.

The chain is built from TRBV28 and TRBJ2-1, with 9 bases aligning to TRBD1. This CDR3 region has 17 residues. Looked up from germline, CDR1 is MDHEN and CDR2 is SYDVKM. V shed 4 bases and J 8 bases; nucleotides not matched to a gene: 15. CDR3 nucleotides: TGTGCCAGCAGTTCCACCCCCGGGACAGGGATAGGGTATGAGCAGTTCTTC. Translating gives CASSSTPGTGIGYEQFF. Drawing the rest from reference TRBV28 and TRBJ2-1, the complete variable domain is DVKVTQSSRYLVKRTGEKVFLECVQDMDHENMFWYRQDPGLGLRLIYFSYDVKMKEKGDIPEGYSVSREKKERFSLILESASTNQTSMYLCASSSTPGTGIGYEQFFGPGTRLTVL.